This T cell receptor (beta chain) is drawn from a study of Tregs in tolerant kidney transplant recipients. General observations from the study: Biological reproducibility was not directly addressed, but technical replication error appeared minimal. Validation in larger populations is needed because few patients were studied.

Profiling relied on immunoSEQ multiplex PCR, and the TCRdb table lists in-frame clones only, not all of them. This repertoire shows approximately 60,000 clones, about four fifths found once; its top ten account for 5.2%. This clone occurred once. Its antigen remains unidentified. The CDR3 is made up of 11 amino acids. CDR1 and CDR2 from the germline V gene are MNHEY and SVGAGI. The V end was cut by 7 bases, the J end by 8 bases, with 11 bases between. The receptor was derived from a human donor in good health. The specimen sequenced was CD4+ T cells from blood. The rearrangement joins TRBV6-5 to TRBJ1-2; D is possibly TRBD1 (5 bases). The CDR3 DNA sequence: TGTGCCAGCACTCAGGGATCAGGCTACACCTTC. Translated, it gives CASTQGSGYTF.